The present T cell receptor beta chain was sequenced within a study of blood T cells in healthy people across ages. Primed by a sample-barcoded 5' primer and a J-beta primer mix, a second PCR proceeded for 7 to 11 cycles. TCRdb fed the 5' RACE reads into MiXCR, producing one record per CDR3 protein. The data contain about 1.5 million distinct CDR3 sequences, roughly two fifths of them singletons. Researchers report isolating at least 7 million PBMCs per sample. Germline V gene lookup returns CDR1 MNHEY and CDR2 SMNVEV (reference sequence). The CDR3 sequence is 14 residues long. V was shortened by 0 bases and J by 6 bases, with 10 bases between the two germline ends. This clonotype was seen only a few times.

The TCR sequence derives from a woman under 30 in good health. The specimen sequenced was blood. This chain connects TRBV27 to TRBJ2-3; D is perhaps TRBD1 (5 bases). The CDR3 bases are TGTGCCAGCAGTTTATCGACCAGGGCCGATACGCAGTATTTT. The encoded protein is CASSLSTRADTQYF.